Below are 27 T cell receptor beta chains sequenced from a single sample in a study of brain T cells in children with intractable seizures (dated by TCRdb to the early 2020s). The library was made by the immunoSEQ multiplex PCR assay. Not all clones reach the TCRdb copy of this immuneACCESS table, which keeps in-frame sequences only. Checked studies attribute under half of the gap to unresolved V genes and leave the rest unexplained. Within this sample are around 41,000 clones, with 75% to 95% of them counted one time only. Around 5.9% of the sample is taken by the ten largest. Per the publication, the time point label means: resected brain tissue, or blood drawn just prior to surgery. This sample comprised peripheral blood, obtained at surgery. These receptors were obtained from a girl aged 2 to 9 with tuberous sclerosis and intractable seizures.

This chain uses TRBV19 with TRBJ1-5; D not certain. Germline V gene lookup returns CDR1 LNHDA and CDR2 SQIVND (reference sequence). The CDR3 runs to 13 residues. V was clipped by 5 bases and J by 7 bases, with 12 bases between them. The CDR3 coding sequence is TGTGCCAGTAGTCCGAAAAGAGCGCAGCCCCAGCATTTT. Translating it yields CASSPKRAQPQHF.

The CDR3 nucleotides are TGCGCCAGCAGCTTTTGGGGGGCATACGACGAGCAGTACTTC. Amino acids: CASSFWGAYDEQYF. This chain connects TRBV5-1 to TRBJ2-7; D possibly uses TRBD1 or TRBD2 (6 bases each). The CDR3 length is 14 residues. V lost 2 bases and J lost 5, with 14 bases in between. Germline CDR1 is SGHRS and CDR2 is YFSETQ.

In this sample, this clone turned up a few times. The chain is built from TRBV24-1 and TRBJ1-1, with 8 bases fitting TRBD1. V lost 6 bases to trimming and J lost 8 bases; unmatched junction nucleotides: 4. Per the germline V gene, CDR1 is KGHDR and CDR2 is SFDVKD. The CDR3 length is 12 residues. DNA of the CDR3: TGTGCCACCAGTAGAACAGGGGGGGAAGCTTTCTTT. Translating it yields CATSRTGGEAFF.

The chain uses TRBV4-1 and TRBJ1-2; 11 positions agree with TRBD1. The germline V gene has CDR1 MGHRA and CDR2 YSYEKL. Germline trimming cut 1 base from V and 4 bases from J; bases unmatched to any gene: 8. The CDR3 consists of 17 residues. The CDR3 DNA follows: TGCGCCAGCAGCCAAGGCCCGTGGACAGGGGGCTTCTATGGCTACACCTTC. It is translated as CASSQGPWTGGFYGYTF.

The genes are TRBV6-1 and TRBJ2-7; 8 positions agree with TRBD2. The ends lost 2 bases at V and 0 bases at J; junction bases unmatched: 6. Germline loops: CDR1 MNHNS, CDR2 SASEGT. This CDR3 has 16 amino acids. The CDR3 bases are TGTGCCAGCAGTGAAATTATAGCGGGAAGCTCCTACGAGCAGTACGTC. The encoded protein is CASSEIIAGSSYEQYV.

The chain joins TRBV20-1 to TRBJ2-5; 9 bases line up with TRBD2. CDR3 length: 13 residues. Trimming at V came to 3 bases and at J to 5 bases, leaving 4 bases not matched to a gene. The germline V gene has CDR1 DFQATT and CDR2 SNEGSKA (reference sequence). CDR3 in amino acids: CSASQAGGETQYF. DNA of the CDR3: TGCAGTGCTAGTCAAGCGGGGGGCGAGACCCAGTACTTC.

A note on this clone: Sequence at one end of the junction differs from germline and may be a read error. This rearrangement joins TRBV27 to TRBJ1-2, with D tentatively TRBD1 (6 bases). Germline values: CDR1 MNHEY, CDR2 SMNVEV (reference sequence). This CDR3 region has 15 residues. The CDR3 reads CASRLTGLGAYGYTF. The CDR3 DNA reads as TGTGCCAGCCGTTTAACAGGGCTGGGGGCCTATGGCTACACCTTC.

The chain carries TRBV12-3 or TRBV12-4 and TRBJ1-2; D not resolved. Trimming left V 5 bases short and J 5 bases short, with 9 bases between. There are 12 residues in the CDR3. The CDR3 protein is CASSPGLYGYTF. CDR3 sequence (DNA): TGTGCCAGCAGTCCAGGATTATATGGCTACACCTTC.

The chain joins TRBV3-1 (or the pseudogene TRBV3-2) to TRBJ1-6, with TRBD1 as a possible D gene (5 bases). The V end was cut by 1 base, the J end by 10 bases, with 11 bases between. Germline values: CDR1 LGHDT, CDR2 YNNKEL (reference sequence). The CDR3 has 14 amino acids. The DNA of the CDR3 is TGTGCCAGCAGCCAAGGTACGGGGCGATCACCCCTCCACTTT. It translates to CASSQGTGRSPLHF.

This clone has more than one count but fewer than ten. This sequence joins TRBV20-1 and TRBJ2-7; maybe TRBD1 (5 bases). Germline V CDR1 and CDR2: DFQATT, SNEGSKA (reference sequence). This CDR3 is 11 amino acids long. The V and J ends lost 3 bases and 4 bases respectively, with 7 bases between them. The chain's CDR3 is CSASSGYEQYF. CDR3 in DNA: TGCAGTGCTAGTTCAGGGTACGAGCAGTACTTC.

The rearrangement uses TRBV5-8 and TRBJ1-1; possibly TRBD1 for D (5 bases). Germline CDR1 and CDR2: SGHTS and YDEGEE. V was shortened by 0 bases and J by 4 bases, with 10 bases between the two germline ends. The CDR3 covers 14 residues. The CDR3 region has the DNA TGTGCCAGCAGCTTGGGCAGGAGGGGCACTGAAGCTTTCTTT. It specifies CASSLGRRGTEAFF.

This chain joins TRBV7-3 and TRBJ2-1; maybe TRBD2 (6 bases). The V gene's germline CDR1 is SGHTA and CDR2 FQGTGA. This CDR3 has 14 amino acids. Trimming cost V 5 bases and J 9 bases, with 17 bases left between them. CDR3 in DNA: TGTGCCAGCAGCAAAACGGGCCTAGCGCTTGAGCAGTTCTTC. Protein sequence: CASSKTGLALEQFF.

The CDR3 loop is CASSVAGNTIYF. CDR3 in DNA: TGTGCCAGCAGTGTGGCGGGAAACACCATATATTTT. This sequence joins TRBV12-3 or TRBV12-4 and TRBJ1-3, with unresolved D. This CDR3 is built from 12 residues. The germline V and J ends were trimmed by 5 bases and 4 bases, with 6 bases remaining between them.

The chain links TRBV24-1 to TRBJ2-1; no firm D call. The CDR3 has 12 residues. Trimming took 0 bases from V and 5 from J, leaving 1 base between them. Germline-derived CDR1 and CDR2 are KGHDR and SFDVKD. CDR3 sequence: CATSDLNNEQFF. DNA of the CDR3: TGTGCCACCAGTGATTTGAACAATGAGCAGTTCTTC.

The J gene is TRBJ2-5, the V gene TRBV23-1, with 10 bases aligning to TRBD2. TRBV23-1 is given ORF status, its function remaining uncertain. This CDR3 is built from 18 residues. Trimming removed 1 base from V and 2 bases from J; junction bases left unmatched: 10. CDR3 region: CASSQFAWPSGGQETQYF. CDR3 sequence (DNA): TGCGCCAGCAGTCAATTTGCCTGGCCTAGCGGGGGTCAAGAGACCCAGTACTTC.

The V gene is TRBV12-3 or TRBV12-4, the J gene TRBJ2-7; D gene ambiguous. Between the trimmed V and J ends, which lost 3 bases and 1 base, there was a span of 7 bases. This CDR3 has 13 amino acids. The CDR3 loop is CASSLQASYEQYF. The CDR3 region has the DNA TGTGCCAGCAGTTTGCAGGCATCCTACGAGCAGTACTTC.

V is TRBV19 and J is TRBJ1-5; D not certain. Germline assignment: CDR1 LNHDA and CDR2 SQIVND (reference sequence). The CDR3 extends over 15 amino acids. V dropped 5 bases and J dropped 7 bases, with 18 bases sitting between them. CDR3 coding DNA: TGTGCCAGTAGTGTCCCCGACCATTCCACCCAGCCCCAGCATTTT. Translated: CASSVPDHSTQPQHF.

The chain joins TRBV30 to TRBJ1-6, with TRBD1 matching 7 bases. J lost 8 bases, V lost 2 bases, and 9 bases had no gene match. The CDR3 is 15 amino acids. Germline V gene lookup returns CDR1 GTSNPN and CDR2 SVGIG (reference sequence). The CDR3 region is CAWSLPDRVDSPLHF. Written as DNA, the CDR3 is TGTGCCTGGAGTCTCCCTGACAGGGTGGATTCACCCCTCCACTTT.

The chain is built from TRBV6-1 and TRBJ2-7; TRBD1 matches 7 bases. The V and J ends lost 3 bases and 1 base, in that order; junction bases with no gene match: 6. Germline V gene data show CDR1 as MNHNS and CDR2 as SASEGT. The CDR3 is 15 amino acids. The CDR3 bases are TGTGCCAGCAGTGACAGGGGGATGAGTTCCTACGAGCAGTACTTC. Translation: CASSDRGMSSYEQYF.

The rearrangement joins TRBV7-8 to TRBJ2-5; the D is unclear. In germline, CDR1 is SGHVS, CDR2 FQNEAQ. Trimming took off 6 bases at V and 2 bases at J, with 7 bases between the two ends. This CDR3 is built from 12 residues. The CDR3 protein is CASSWTQETQYF. CDR3 in DNA: TGTGCCAGCAGTTGGACGCAAGAGACCCAGTACTTC.

The chain combines TRBV2 with TRBJ1-1; weak D call: TRBD1 (5 bases). Germline-derived CDR1 and CDR2 are SNHLY and FYNNEI. This CDR3 spans 16 amino acids. V dropped 5 bases and J dropped 4 bases, with 20 bases sitting between them. This CDR3 reads CASSNYGGWTGTEAFF. CDR3 bases: TGTGCCAGCAGTAATTACGGGGGATGGACCGGCACTGAAGCTTTCTTT.

The gene calls are TRBV4-2 and TRBJ2-5; D perhaps matches TRBD2 (5 bases). Germline values: CDR1 LGHNA, CDR2 YNFKEQ. The CDR3 length is 15 residues. Trimming took 3 bases from V and 5 from J, leaving 16 bases between them. The DNA for the CDR3 is TGTGCCAGCAGCCAGGCTCCTACGACGGGGGAGACCCAGTACTTC. Translating gives CASSQAPTTGETQYF.

This chain uses TRBV7-3 with TRBJ1-2; TRBD1 matches 11 bases. The J segment lost 6 bases and the V segment lost 5 bases, leaving 11 bases of the junction unmatched. The CDR3 length is 16 residues. Germline CDR1 SGHTA, CDR2 FQGTGA. CDR3 coding DNA: TGTGCCAGCAGCCTATCCGGGACAGGGGGGAGAGATGGCTACACCTTC. This encodes CASSLSGTGGRDGYTF.

DNA for the CDR3: TGTGCCAGCAGTCCGGGACATTACACCGGGGAGCTGTTTTTT. The encoded protein is CASSPGHYTGELFF. The rearrangement links TRBV6-5 to TRBJ2-2; D might be TRBD1 (6 bases). V was shortened by 5 bases and J by 3 bases, with 10 bases between the two germline ends. The CDR3 is 14 amino acids. The germline V gene has CDR1 MNHEY and CDR2 SVGAGI.

The chain combines TRBV10-3 with TRBJ2-7; D remains ambiguous. V was trimmed by 1 base and J by 7 bases, leaving 8 bases between them. Per the germline V gene, CDR1 is ENHRY and CDR2 is SYGVKD. This CDR3 is built from 12 residues. The chain's CDR3 is CAISELGWEQYV. The DNA of the CDR3 is TGTGCCATCAGTGAGTTGGGTTGGGAGCAGTACGTC.

The rearrangement links TRBV5-8 to TRBJ2-1; 13 nucleotides match TRBD2. V lost 0 bases and J lost 7; bases outside the gene matches: 7. The germline gives CDR1 SGHTS, CDR2 YDEGEE. The CDR3 loop spans 17 amino acids. The CDR3 spells CASSLARTSGGRNEQFF. The CDR3 DNA follows: TGTGCCAGCAGCTTGGCCCGGACTAGCGGGGGAAGGAATGAGCAGTTCTTC.

For the CDR3, the DNA is TGTGCCAGCAGCTTTGGGACAGGAGGAGAGACCCAGTACTTC. It encodes CASSFGTGGETQYF. The chain is built from TRBV7-9 and TRBJ2-5; 8 nucleotides agree with TRBD1. The V gene's germline CDR1 is SEHNR and CDR2 FQNEAQ (reference sequence). The CDR3 loop spans 14 amino acids. V shed 3 bases and J 4 bases; nucleotides not matched to a gene: 4.